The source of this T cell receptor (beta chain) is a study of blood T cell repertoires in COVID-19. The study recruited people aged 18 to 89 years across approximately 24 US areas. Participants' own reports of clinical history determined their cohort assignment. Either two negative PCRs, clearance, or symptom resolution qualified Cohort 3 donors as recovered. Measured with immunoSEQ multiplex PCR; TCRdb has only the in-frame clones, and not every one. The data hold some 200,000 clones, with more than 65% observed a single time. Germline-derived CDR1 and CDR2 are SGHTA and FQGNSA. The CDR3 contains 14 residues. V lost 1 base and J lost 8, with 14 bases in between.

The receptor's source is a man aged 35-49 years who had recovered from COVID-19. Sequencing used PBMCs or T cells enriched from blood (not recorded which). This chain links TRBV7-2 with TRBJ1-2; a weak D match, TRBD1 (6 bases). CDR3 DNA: TGTGCCAGCAGCTTAGAATCAGGGGCCGTGGGCTACACCTTC. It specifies CASSLESGAVGYTF.